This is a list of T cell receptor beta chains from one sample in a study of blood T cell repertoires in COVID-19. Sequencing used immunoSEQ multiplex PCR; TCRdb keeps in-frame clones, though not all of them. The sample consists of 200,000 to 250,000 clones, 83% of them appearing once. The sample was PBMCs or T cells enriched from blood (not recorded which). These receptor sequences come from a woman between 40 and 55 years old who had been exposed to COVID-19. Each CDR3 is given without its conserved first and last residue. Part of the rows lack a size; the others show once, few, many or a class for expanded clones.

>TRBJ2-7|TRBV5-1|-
ASSPRTSGGPSSYEQY
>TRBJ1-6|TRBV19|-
ASSIGQGTSSALH
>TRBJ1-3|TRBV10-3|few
AIRDQGAVYTIY
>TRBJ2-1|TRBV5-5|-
ASSLQTGIYNEQF
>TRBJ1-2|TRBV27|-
ASSTPDRGGGYT
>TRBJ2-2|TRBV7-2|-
ASSLTGTGFNGGELF
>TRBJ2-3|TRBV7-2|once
ASTRLVSVTDTQY
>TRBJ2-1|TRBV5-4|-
ASSSLFSGVYNEQF
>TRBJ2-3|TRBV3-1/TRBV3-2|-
ASSQDTSTDTQY
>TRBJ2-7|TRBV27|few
ASSLLPGLPYEQY
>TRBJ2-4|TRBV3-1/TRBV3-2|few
ASSQPEAGNIQY
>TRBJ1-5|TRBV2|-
ASSLQGNSNQPQH
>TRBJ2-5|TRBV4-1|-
ASSQEGRVRETQY
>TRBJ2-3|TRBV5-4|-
ASSSEDRGVTDTQY
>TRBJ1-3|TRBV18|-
ASSPASEISGNTIY
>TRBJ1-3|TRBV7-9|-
ASSLTGELSGNTIY
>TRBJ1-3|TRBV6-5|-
ASSYGSGVGNTIY
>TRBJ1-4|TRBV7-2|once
ASSLVGRGGNEKLF
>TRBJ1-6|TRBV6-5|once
ASHPGAGASPLH
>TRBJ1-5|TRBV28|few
ASSRQGTSNQPQH
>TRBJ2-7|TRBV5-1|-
ASSPQTGRYEQY
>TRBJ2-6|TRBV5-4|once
ASSWGGVLASSGANVLT
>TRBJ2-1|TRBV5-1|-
ASSSLAGGLYNEQF
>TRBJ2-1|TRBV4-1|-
ASSQGDSVEQF
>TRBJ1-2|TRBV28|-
ASVSPGVGYGYT
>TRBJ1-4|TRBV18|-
ASSPTGGAEKLF
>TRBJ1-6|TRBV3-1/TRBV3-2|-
ASNLREENSPLH
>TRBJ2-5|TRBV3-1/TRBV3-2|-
ASSQVGGETQY
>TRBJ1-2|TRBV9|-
ASSVRPSGTGGASYGYT
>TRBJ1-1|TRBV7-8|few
ASSLGGQNTEAF
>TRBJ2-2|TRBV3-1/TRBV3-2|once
ASSDRPTGELF
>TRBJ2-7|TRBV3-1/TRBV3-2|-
ASSQGWHEQY
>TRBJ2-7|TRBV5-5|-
ASSLVGAEQY
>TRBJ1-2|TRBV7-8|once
ASSEGQAIYGYT
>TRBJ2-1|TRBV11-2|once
ASSSRSKYNEQF
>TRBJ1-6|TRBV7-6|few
ASSLAQRGNNSPLH
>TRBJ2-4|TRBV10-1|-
ASSESRGGGQVKNIQY
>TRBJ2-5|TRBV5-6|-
ASSSPFQETQY
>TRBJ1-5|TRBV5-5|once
ASSTGGDQPQH
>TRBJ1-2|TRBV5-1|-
ASSPGGQGRYGYT
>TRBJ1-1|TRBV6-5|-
ASRRGRKMNTEAF
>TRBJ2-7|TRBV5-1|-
ASSGTFSSYEQY
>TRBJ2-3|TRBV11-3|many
ARGHSGGADTQY
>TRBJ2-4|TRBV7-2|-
ASSLAGASPY
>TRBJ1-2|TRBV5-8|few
ASTPGQGVNYGYT
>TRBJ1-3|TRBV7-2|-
ASSSSRAHSGNTIY